These 10 T cell receptor beta chains came from one sample sequenced in a study of cytomegalovirus exposure and HLA in healthy donors (TCRdb year 2017). Library preparation was by the immunoSEQ multiplex PCR assay. A mixture of 60 forward primers for TCR Vbeta segments and 13 reverse primers for TCR Jbeta segments was used in the multiplex PCR. This immuneACCESS table, as held by TCRdb, lists in-frame sequences with V and J called but not all clones. Of the missing ones, under half trace to an unresolved V gene in checked studies; the others have no known cause. This sample holds some 110,000 clones; roughly four fifths were observed only once. The top ten clonotypes cover 1.6% of the sample. The sequencing input was PBMCs. These TCRs come from a man aged 50-60 years in good health and CMV-seronegative.

The chain joins TRBV7-2 to TRBJ1-5; D is unresolved. The CDR3 length is 16 residues. Germline-derived CDR1 and CDR2 are SGHTA and FQGNSA. V lost 3 bases and J 4 bases, leaving 16 bases between the germline ends. The CDR3: CASSFRGGSSNQPQHF. In nucleotides, the CDR3 is TGTGCCAGCAGCTTCCGTGGAGGGAGTAGTAATCAGCCCCAGCATTTT. Complete variable domain (other parts from reference TRBV7-2 and TRBJ1-5): GAGVSQSPSNKVTEKGKDVELRCDPISGHTALYWYRQSLGQGLEFLIYFQGNSAPDKSGLPSDRFSAERTGGSVSTLTIQRTQQEDSAVYLCASSFRGGSSNQPQHFGDGTRLSIL.

The CDR3, as DNA: TGTGCCAGCAGCGTGAGGGGGGGGGAAGAGACCCAGTACTTC. It codes for CASSVRGGEETQYF. The rearrangement joins TRBV7-8 to TRBJ2-5, with D maybe TRBD2 (7 bases). The CDR3 sequence is 14 residues long. The V gene's germline CDR1 is SGHVS and CDR2 FQNEAQ. With 5 bases removed from V and 3 bases from J, the gap between germline ends came to 13 bases.

This chain links TRBV6-1 with TRBJ1-2, with TRBD1 as a possible D gene (6 bases). Germline V gene lookup returns CDR1 MNHNS and CDR2 SASEGT. The CDR3 sequence is 15 residues long. Trimming took 6 bases from V and 5 from J, leaving 19 bases between them. The CDR3 sequence is CASSLPTGRGYGYTF. In DNA, the CDR3 is TGTGCCAGCAGCCTTCCTACGGGCAGGGGATATGGCTACACCTTC.

CDR3 in DNA: TGTGCCAGCAGCTTCTACTATAGCAATCAGCCCCAGCATTTT. Its translation: CASSFYYSNQPQHF. The rearrangement joins TRBV11-3 to TRBJ1-5, with unresolved D. V was pared by 3 bases and J by 0 bases, with 6 bases between. The CDR3 totals 14 residues. Germline values: CDR1 SGHNT, CDR2 YENEEA.

The J gene is TRBJ1-2, the V gene TRBV6-1, with 7 bases aligning to TRBD1. Germline CDR1 and CDR2: MNHNS and SASEGT. With V trimmed by 1 base and J by 8 bases, 7 bases remained unmatched. The CDR3 runs to 14 residues. Written as DNA, the CDR3 is TGTGCCAGCAGTGAAGTTGACAGGGTCGGCGGCTACACCTTC. Encoded protein: CASSEVDRVGGYTF.

This chain joins TRBV7-9 and TRBJ2-1; a weak D match, TRBD2 (6 bases). This CDR3 is 15 amino acids long. CDR1 SEHNR and CDR2 FQNEAQ come from the germline V gene (reference sequence). V gave up 7 bases and J gave up 3 bases, with 16 bases separating them. The CDR3 region has the DNA TGTGCCAGCACCCAATGGGGGGAGGACTACAATGAGCAGTTCTTC. This sequence encodes CASTQWGEDYNEQFF.

The CDR3 sequence is CASSQGDSNQETQYF. The CDR3 DNA follows: TGTGCCAGCAGCCAGGGGGACAGTAACCAAGAGACCCAGTACTTC. The chain uses TRBV4-2 and TRBJ2-5, with 7 bases lining up with TRBD1. Germline V gene data show CDR1 as LGHNA and CDR2 as YNFKEQ. The CDR3 totals 15 residues. Losses at the gene ends were 3 bases for V and 0 bases for J; bases not matched to a gene: 4.

The chain recombines TRBV7-2 with TRBJ2-1; TRBD2 matches at 7 bases. The J segment lost 7 bases and the V segment lost 3 bases, leaving 6 bases of the junction unmatched. Germline CDR1 reads SGHTA; CDR2 reads FQGNSA. CDR3 size: 14 residues. The CDR3 reads CASSFGGSLNEQFF. DNA of the CDR3: TGTGCCAGCAGCTTCGGGGGGAGTCTGAATGAGCAGTTCTTC. Together with reference TRBV7-2 and TRBJ2-1, the CDR3 gives the full variable domain: GAGVSQSPSNKVTEKGKDVELRCDPISGHTALYWYRQSLGQGLEFLIYFQGNSAPDKSGLPSDRFSAERTGGSVSTLTIQRTQQEDSAVYLCASSFGGSLNEQFFGPGTRLTVL.

The gene calls are TRBV9 and TRBJ2-2, with D possibly being TRBD2 (5 bases). From germline, CDR1 is SGDLS and CDR2 YYNGEE. V shed 4 bases and J shed 5 bases, with 12 bases lying between them. The CDR3 runs to 14 residues. This CDR3 is CASSSQLATGELFF. CDR3 bases: TGTGCCAGCAGCTCACAGCTAGCTACCGGGGAGCTGTTTTTT.

This clone was seen a single time. The CDR3 sequence: CASSPRQGVDIQYF. The DNA for the CDR3 is TGTGCCAGCAGCCCGCGACAGGGTGTAGACATTCAGTACTTC. This sequence joins TRBV7-9 and TRBJ2-4; TRBD1 agrees at 7 bases. CDR3 length equals 14 residues. Germline V gives CDR1 SEHNR, CDR2 FQNEAQ (reference sequence). V shed 5 bases and J 8 bases; nucleotides not matched to a gene: 9.